Shown below are 30 T cell receptor beta chains from a single sample sequenced in a study of human T cells and chemical hapten exposure. Described time point: pre-sensitization, week 0. The treatment denotes: therapeutic diphenylcyclopropenone sensitization with weekly scalp DPC. Using its own MiXCR run on the RACE reads, TCRdb lists one record per CDR3 protein. Found here are more than 300,000 distinct CDR3 sequences, around 5.5% of them singletons; the top ten hold 2.6%. Sequenced material: whole blood, taken in connection with sensitization to the hapten diphenylcyclopropenone (DPC). All receptors come from a woman between 50 and 59 years old with alopecia areata. Some clones in this sample may be carry-over from other donors' samples.

At least ten counts were recorded for this clonotype. The rearrangement uses TRBV27 and TRBJ2-1; D unresolved. Germline V lookup: CDR1 MNHEY, CDR2 SMNVEV (reference sequence). The CDR3 is made up of 14 amino acids. Trimming took 10 bases from V and 1 from J, leaving 14 bases between them. DNA for the CDR3: TGTGCCACCCAGCGATTTGGGTCCTACAATGAGCAGTTCTTC. Its translation: CATQRFGSYNEQFF.

This clonotype appeared a few times. The chain joins TRBV25-1 to TRBJ1-4; the D is unclear. From germline, CDR1 is MGHDK and CDR2 SYGVNS. V lost 1 base and J lost 8, with 11 bases in between. CDR3 length: 14 amino acids. In nucleotides, the CDR3 is TGTGCCAGCAGTGAATTCGGGGATTGGGAAAAACTGTTTTTT. The encoded protein is CASSEFGDWEKLFF. Full variable domain (missing parts from reference TRBV25-1 and TRBJ1-4): EADIYQTPRYLVIGTGKKITLECSQTMGHDKMYWYQQDPGMELHLIHYSYGVNSTEKGDLSSESTVSRIRTEHFPLTLESARPSHTSQYLCASSEFGDWEKLFFGSGTQLSVL.

This clonotype was detected a few times. This chain links TRBV7-2 with TRBJ2-7; a weak D match, TRBD1 (5 bases). The CDR3 is 12 residues long. V lost 5 bases and J lost 7, with 12 bases in between. Per the germline V gene, CDR1 is SGHTA and CDR2 is FQGNSA. CDR3: CASSRQAGEQYF. CDR3 sequence (DNA): TGTGCCAGCAGCCGCCAGGCAGGGGAGCAGTACTTC. Supplemented by reference TRBV7-2 and TRBJ2-7, the full variable domain reads GAGVSQSPSNKVTEKGKDVELRCDPISGHTALYWYRQSLGQGLEFLIYFQGNSAPDKSGLPSDRFSAERTGGSVSTLTIQRTQQEDSAVYLCASSRQAGEQYFGPGTRLTVT.

The chain employs TRBV15 and TRBJ1-1; possibly TRBD1 for D (6 bases). Germline assignment: CDR1 LNHNV and CDR2 YYDKDF (reference sequence). V lost 9 bases to trimming and J lost 4 bases, with 15 bases between them. The CDR3 consists of 13 residues. The CDR3 here is CATSRGASTEAFF. The CDR3 nucleotides are TGTGCCACATCTCGGGGGGCCAGCACTGAAGCTTTCTTT.

This clonotype was counted a few times. The chain uses TRBV14 and TRBJ1-5; perhaps TRBD1 as D (5 bases). The CDR3 has 16 residues. Germline-derived CDR1 and CDR2 are SGHDN and FVKESK. Deletions cut 2 bases from V and 6 bases from J, with 17 bases between. The CDR3 region is CASSQQGTRSGQPQHF. The DNA of the CDR3 is TGTGCCAGCAGCCAACAGGGAACCAGGTCGGGTCAGCCCCAGCATTTT.

This clonotype was seen repeatedly, ten times or more. J is TRBJ2-3 and V is TRBV28; TRBD1 aligns across 8 bases. Germline lookup yields CDR1 MDHEN and CDR2 SYDVKM. Unmatched junction bases numbered 7, after V lost 3 bases and J lost 2 bases. The CDR3 runs to 16 residues. The CDR3 spells CASSFPRTGITDTQYF. In DNA, the CDR3 is TGTGCCAGCAGTTTCCCGCGGACAGGGATCACAGATACGCAGTATTTT.

This clonotype was recorded at least ten times. This sequence joins TRBV27 and TRBJ2-3, with TRBD1 matching over 9 bases. J was trimmed by 9 bases and V by 2 bases; bases with no gene match: 12. The germline V gene encodes CDR1 MNHEY and CDR2 SMNVEV (reference sequence). This CDR3 is 16 amino acids long. The CDR3 here is CASSLDTGQGFWTQYF. CDR3 nucleotide sequence: TGTGCCAGCAGTTTAGATACGGGACAGGGCTTTTGGACGCAGTATTTT.

This clonotype was detected ten times or more. The rearrangement links TRBV27 to TRBJ2-3, with no clear D. The V and J ends lost 2 bases and 2 bases respectively, with 8 bases between them. The CDR3 length is 14 residues. CDR1 MNHEY and CDR2 SMNVEV come from the germline V gene (reference sequence). The CDR3 is CASSLSLYTDTQYF. CDR3 coding DNA: TGTGCCAGCAGTTTAAGTCTCTACACAGATACGCAGTATTTT.

There are a few counts of this clonotype. The chain couples TRBV7-9 to TRBJ2-7; 8 positions agree with TRBD1. The germline V gene has CDR1 SEHNR and CDR2 FQNEAQ (reference sequence). The CDR3 is 16 residues long. V was clipped by 2 bases and J by 6 bases; unmatched bases: 12. The CDR3 DNA reads as TGTGCCAGCAGCTTAAATCCCTCACAGGGGGTGTCCGAGCAGTACTTC. The encoded protein is CASSLNPSQGVSEQYF.

This clonotype came up a few times. The chain couples TRBV21-1 to TRBJ1-5. TRBV21-1 is designated a pseudogene. The CDR3 contains 11 residues. CDR3 region: CASTVGWPQHF. CDR3 nucleotide sequence: TGTGCCAGCACCGTAGGATGGCCCCAGCATTTT.

The chain carries TRBV28 and TRBJ1-1, with D uncertain. This CDR3 has 12 residues. Looked up from germline, CDR1 is MDHEN and CDR2 is SYDVKM. Trimming removed 6 bases at V and 4 bases at J, with 9 bases between. The CDR3, as DNA: TGTGCCAGCAGAATGGTACGCACTGAAGCTTTCTTT. Translated, it gives CASRMVRTEAFF.

This clonotype was seen only a few times. V is TRBV3-1 and J is TRBJ1-2; possibly TRBD1 for D (5 bases). V was shortened by 0 bases and J by 4 bases, with 12 bases between the two germline ends. The CDR3 is 15 amino acids. CDR1 LGHDT and CDR2 YNNKEL come from the germline V gene (reference sequence). The CDR3 spells CASSQDGRGSYGYTF. The CDR3 DNA reads as TGTGCCAGCAGCCAAGACGGAAGGGGCAGCTATGGCTACACCTTC. Full variable domain (remainder filled in from reference TRBV3-1 and TRBJ1-2): DTAVSQTPKYLVTQMGNDKSIKCEQNLGHDTMYWYKQDSKKFLKIMFSYNNKELIINETVPNRFSPKSPDKAHLNLHINSLELGDSAVYFCASSQDGRGSYGYTFGSGTRLTVV.

The chain recombines TRBV10-3 with TRBJ2-3; D possibly corresponds to TRBD2 (5 bases). The CDR3 consists of 14 residues. V lost 4 bases to trimming and J lost 9 bases, with 17 bases between them. Germline CDR1 is ENHRY and CDR2 is SYGVKD. This CDR3 reads CAISVEGAPRTQYF. CDR3 coding DNA: TGTGCCATCAGTGTTGAGGGAGCCCCCAGGACGCAGTATTTT.

This clonotype was observed many times. V is TRBV2 and J is TRBJ1-5; no clear D gene. Germline CDR1 and CDR2: SNHLY and FYNNEI. Trimming shortened V by 0 bases and J by 2 bases, and 5 bases separated the two germline ends. The CDR3 has 14 residues. Here the CDR3 reads CASSEASGNQPQHF. Here the CDR3 DNA reads TGTGCCAGCAGTGAAGCCAGCGGCAATCAGCCCCAGCATTTT. The full variable domain, with the rest looked up from reference TRBV2 and TRBJ1-5, is EPEVTQTPSHQVTQMGQEVILRCVPISNHLYFYWYRQILGQKVEFLVSFYNNEISEKSEIFDDQFSVERPDGSNFTLKIRSTKLEDSAMYFCASSEASGNQPQHFGDGTRLSIL.

This clonotype came up many times. The rearrangement links TRBV20-1 to TRBJ1-1; 7 bases map to TRBD1. The CDR3 totals 15 residues. The germline CDR1 and CDR2 sequences are DFQATT and SNEGSKA (reference sequence). J gave up 5 bases and V 0 bases, and 9 bases lay outside the gene matches. Here the CDR3 reads CSARETTGWRTEAFF. DNA of the CDR3: TGCAGTGCTAGAGAAACGACAGGGTGGCGTACTGAAGCTTTCTTT.

In its sample, this clonotype was seen many times. V usage is TRBV6-1 and J usage is TRBJ1-1; perhaps TRBD1 as D (6 bases). V lost 6 bases to trimming and J lost 2 bases, with 13 bases between them. CDR3 length equals 14 residues. Germline V gene sequence: CDR1 MNHNS, CDR2 SASEGT. The CDR3 region is CASRETGKNTEAFF. CDR3 in DNA: TGTGCCAGCAGGGAGACAGGAAAAAACACTGAAGCTTTCTTT.

This clonotype has just a few counts. The V call is TRBV2, the J call TRBJ2-3; no clear D. This CDR3 has 17 amino acids. Germline-derived CDR1 and CDR2 are SNHLY and FYNNEI. The V end was cut by 4 bases, the J end by 2 bases, with 19 bases between. The CDR3 region has the DNA TGTGCCAGCAGTGCACCGGGCGGCCTCCTTCTCACAGATACGCAGTATTTT. It encodes CASSAPGGLLLTDTQYF.

The V gene is TRBV12-3 or TRBV12-4, the J gene TRBJ1-1, with TRBD1 matching 10 bases. The CDR3 contains 14 residues. V was pared by 5 bases and J by 12 bases, with 12 bases of the junction left unmatched. CDR3 sequence reads: CASSPTRDRGITFF. The CDR3 nucleotides read TGTGCCAGCAGTCCGACGCGGGACAGGGGAATAACTTTCTTT.

This clonotype was counted at least ten times. The chain carries TRBV14 and TRBJ1-6; D may be TRBD1 (5 bases). V lost 1 base and J lost 9, with 10 bases in between. The CDR3 loop spans 14 amino acids. Germline V gives CDR1 SGHDN, CDR2 FVKESK. The CDR3: CASSQAGFVSPLHF. The CDR3 nucleotides read TGTGCCAGCAGCCAAGCAGGGTTCGTTTCACCCCTCCACTTT.

This clonotype was counted a single time. This chain links TRBV29-1 with TRBJ2-1; D is unclear. V was shortened by 1 base and J by 0 bases, with 10 bases between the two germline ends. The CDR3 is made up of 15 amino acids. Germline V gene lookup returns CDR1 SQVTM and CDR2 ANQGSEA. As DNA, the CDR3 is TGCAGCGTTGAAGGAGCGTCGAGCTCCTACAATGAGCAGTTCTTC. Translated: CSVEGASSSYNEQFF.

The chain recombines TRBV12-3 or TRBV12-4 with TRBJ2-4, with D possibly matching TRBD2 (6 bases). The germline V and J ends were trimmed by 0 bases and 7 bases, with 7 bases remaining between them. This CDR3 spans 13 amino acids. In DNA, the CDR3 is TGTGCCAGCAGTTTAGCTGCGGGGAACATTCAGTACTTC. Translating gives CASSLAAGNIQYF.

This clonotype was counted between two and nine times. The chain employs TRBV7-9 and TRBJ1-1; possibly TRBD1 for D (6 bases). Trimming shortened V by 5 bases and J by 4 bases, and 17 bases separated the two germline ends. Germline values: CDR1 SEHNR, CDR2 FQNEAQ (reference sequence). CDR3 length equals 15 residues. CDR3 residues: CASSTGRGLGTEAFF. In nucleotides, the CDR3 is TGTGCCAGCAGCACAGGGCGGGGGCTAGGCACTGAAGCTTTCTTT.

This clonotype was seen a handful of times. The rearrangement joins TRBV27 to TRBJ1-1; 12 nucleotides match TRBD1. Germline V gene data show CDR1 as MNHEY and CDR2 as SMNVEV (reference sequence). The CDR3 loop spans 14 amino acids. J lost 10 bases, V lost 6 bases, and 9 bases had no gene match. CDR3 loop: CASRTPGQGASAFF. The CDR3 nucleotides read TGTGCCAGCAGAACTCCGGGACAGGGGGCCTCAGCTTTCTTT.

This clonotype was detected a few times. The chain is built from TRBV3-1 and TRBJ2-4; no clear D. The CDR3 sequence is 15 residues long. V was shortened by 0 bases and J by 2 bases, with 8 bases between the two germline ends. Per germline, CDR1 LGHDT and CDR2 YNNKEL (reference sequence). CDR3 coding DNA: TGTGCCAGCAGCCAAGATTTGCGGACCAAAAACATTCAGTACTTC. It encodes CASSQDLRTKNIQYF.

The chain employs TRBV9 and TRBJ2-1; no clear D gene. The CDR3 has 12 residues. Germline lookup yields CDR1 SGDLS and CDR2 YYNGEE. V was pared by 0 bases and J by 9 bases, with 7 bases between. CDR3 sequence reads: CASSVASSEQFF. CDR3 DNA: TGTGCCAGCAGCGTAGCTTCGAGTGAGCAGTTCTTC. The full variable domain, rest sourced from reference TRBV9 and TRBJ2-1, is DSGVTQTPKHLITATGQRVTLRCSPRSGDLSVYWYQQSLDQGLQFLIQYYNGEERAKGNILERFSAQQFPDLHSELNLSSLELGDSALYFCASSVASSEQFFGPGTRLTVL.

The gene calls are TRBV4-3 and TRBJ2-2; TRBD1 might be the D (6 bases). This CDR3 has 14 amino acids. Germline V gene data show CDR1 as LGHNA and CDR2 as YSLEER. V was cut by 1 base and J by 5 bases, with 8 bases left in between. The CDR3 bases are TGCGCCAGCAGCCAAGCAACAGGGACCGGGGAGCTGTTTTTT. Residues: CASSQATGTGELFF.

This clonotype was picked up many times. This sequence joins TRBV3-1 and TRBJ2-1; D unclear. There are 13 residues in the CDR3. Trimming shortened V by 0 bases and J by 6 bases, and 6 bases separated the two germline ends. Germline V gene data show CDR1 as LGHDT and CDR2 as YNNKEL (reference sequence). CDR3 DNA: TGTGCCAGCAGCCAAGATTTGGTCAATGAGCAGTTCTTC. Translated: CASSQDLVNEQFF.

This clonotype has ten or more counts. This chain links TRBV6-1 with TRBJ1-1, with 8 bases identical to TRBD1. The V gene's germline CDR1 is MNHNS and CDR2 SASEGT. The CDR3 length is 14 residues. Trimming removed 3 bases from V and 7 bases from J; junction bases left unmatched: 7. The CDR3 DNA reads as TGTGCCAGCAGTGAGTCAGGGGGCCCCCGTGAAGCTTTCTTT. The encoded protein is CASSESGGPREAFF.

Comments on this clonotype: The CDR3 end shows no conserved phenylalanine or tryptophan, and so a read error is likely. V gene TRBV20-1 combines with J gene TRBJ2-7; weak D call: TRBD1 (6 bases). V lost 6 bases, J lost 3 bases, and 15 bases lay in between. Germline V lookup: CDR1 DFQATT, CDR2 SNEGSKA (reference sequence). CDR3 length equals 13 residues. The CDR3 DNA sequence: TGCAGTGCAGGGCCGGGACAACGCTACGAGCAGTACATC. Protein sequence: CSAGPGQRYEQYI.

This clonotype was detected many times. The chain has TRBV20-1 and TRBJ2-7; the match to TRBD2 covers 8 bases. Germline lookup yields CDR1 DFQATT and CDR2 SNEGSKA (reference sequence). V gave up 4 bases and J gave up 6 bases; unmatched junction bases: 8. This CDR3 region has 13 residues. The CDR3 nucleotides are TGCAGTGCTACAAGCGGGAGACGGGCCGAGCAGTACTTC. Translated: CSATSGRRAEQYF.